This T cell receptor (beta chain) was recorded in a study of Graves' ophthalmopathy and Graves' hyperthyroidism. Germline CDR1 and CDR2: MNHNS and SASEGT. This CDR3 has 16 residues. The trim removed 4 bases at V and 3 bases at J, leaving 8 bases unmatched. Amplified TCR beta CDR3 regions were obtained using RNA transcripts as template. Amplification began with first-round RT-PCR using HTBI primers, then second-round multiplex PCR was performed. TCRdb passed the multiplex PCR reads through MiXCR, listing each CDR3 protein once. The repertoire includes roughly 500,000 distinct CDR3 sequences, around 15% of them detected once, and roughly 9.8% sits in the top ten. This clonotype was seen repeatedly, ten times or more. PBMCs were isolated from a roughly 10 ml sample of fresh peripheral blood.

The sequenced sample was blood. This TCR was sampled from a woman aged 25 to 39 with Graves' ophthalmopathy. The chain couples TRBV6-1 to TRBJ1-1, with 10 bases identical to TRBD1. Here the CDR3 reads CASSVRDRGSYTEAFF. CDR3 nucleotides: TGTGCCAGCAGTGTACGGGACAGGGGTTCGTACACTGAAGCTTTCTTT.